Presented here are 9 T cell receptor beta chains from one specimen sequenced in a study of early T cells in non-severe SARS-CoV-2 infection. TCRdb re-derived calls from the 5' RACE reads in MiXCR, one entry per CDR3 protein. The sample lists 15,000 to 20,000 distinct CDR3 sequences, under 7.5% occurring once. The sample comprised whole blood. Receptor source: an adult who was a healthcare worker with PCR-confirmed SARS-CoV-2 infection or an uninfected control (not recorded which).

This clonotype was counted at least ten times. The rearrangement uses TRBV29-1 and TRBJ1-5; D may be TRBD1 (5 bases). The V gene's germline CDR1 is SQVTM and CDR2 ANQGSEA. This CDR3 contains 13 residues. Trimming removed 0 bases at V and 6 bases at J, with 9 bases between. The CDR3 DNA sequence: TGCAGCGTTGAAGAATACACAGGTCAGCCCCAGCATTTT. Residues: CSVEEYTGQPQHF.

This clonotype was seen at least ten times. V and J are TRBV9 and TRBJ1-1; D gene unclear. The CDR3 contains 13 residues. The V end lost 0 bases, the J end lost 10 bases, and 13 bases lay between the germline ends. Germline CDR1 reads SGDLS; CDR2 reads YYNGEE. The CDR3 region has the DNA TGTGCCAGCAGCGTAGATCTGGCTGCTGGAGCTTTCTTT. Translated: CASSVDLAAGAFF.

In its sample, this clonotype was seen a few times. This CDR3 is CASSLTPSGRNEQFF. CDR3 DNA sequence: TGTGCCAGCAGCTTAACTCCTAGCGGGAGGAATGAGCAGTTCTTC. The V call is TRBV7-3, the J call TRBJ2-1; 11 nucleotides agree with TRBD2. CDR3 length: 15 amino acids. The ends lost 0 bases at V and 7 bases at J; junction bases unmatched: 2. Per the germline V gene, CDR1 is SGHTA and CDR2 is FQGTGA.

This clonotype has just a few counts. The chain carries TRBV7-9 and TRBJ2-7; either TRBD1 or TRBD2 may fit D (6 bases each). The V gene lost 4 bases and the J gene lost 2 bases, with 9 bases spanning the gap. The length of the CDR3 is 13 residues. The germline CDR1 and CDR2 sequences are SEHNR and FQNEAQ (reference sequence). CDR3 sequence reads: CASSSRGPYEQYF. The CDR3 coding sequence is TGTGCCAGCAGCTCCCGGGGGCCCTACGAGCAGTACTTC.

A note on this clonotype: A read error may account for a junction end that differs from germline. The chain carries TRBV2 and TRBJ2-3; D gene unclear. CDR1 SNHLY and CDR2 FYNNEI come from the germline V gene. This CDR3 has 13 amino acids. The CDR3 sequence is CASRVGSTDMQYF. The DNA for the CDR3 is TGTGCCAGCAGGGTGGGCTCCACAGATATGCAGTATTTT.

This clonotype appeared many times. The rearrangement uses TRBV12-3 or TRBV12-4 and TRBJ2-7; 11 positions agree with TRBD2. Trimming took 5 bases from V and 2 from J; bases not matched to a gene: 5. The CDR3 contains 15 residues. DNA of the CDR3: TGTGCCAGCAGTGGGGGACTAGCGGCCCCCTACGAGCAGTACTTC. The encoded protein is CASSGGLAAPYEQYF.

This clonotype was seen many times. This chain links TRBV30 with TRBJ1-1, with a tentative D call TRBD1 (5 bases). CDR1 GTSNPN and CDR2 SVGIG come from the germline V gene (reference sequence). The CDR3 has 14 amino acids. The V end lost 0 bases, the J end lost 1 base, and 9 bases lay between the germline ends. The CDR3, as DNA: TGTGCCTGGAGTGTGAGACAGAGGAACACTGAAGCTTTCTTT. Translation gives CAWSVRQRNTEAFF.

This chain uses TRBV14 with TRBJ1-2; 7 bases map to TRBD1. V was pared by 1 base and J by 2 bases, with 10 bases of the junction left unmatched. Looked up from germline, CDR1 is SGHDN and CDR2 is FVKESK. The CDR3 totals 17 residues. The CDR3: CASSQVGRQGLNYGYTF. The CDR3 DNA reads as TGTGCCAGCAGCCAAGTCGGAAGACAGGGATTAAACTATGGCTACACCTTC.

This clonotype was picked up many times. The chain has TRBV29-1 and TRBJ2-2; the match to TRBD1 covers 7 bases. In germline, CDR1 is SQVTM, CDR2 ANQGSEA. The V and J ends lost 4 bases and 1 base, in that order; junction bases with no gene match: 3. The CDR3 has 14 residues. CDR3 region: CSVGQGVNTGELFF. As DNA, the CDR3 is TGCAGCGTTGGACAGGGCGTGAACACCGGGGAGCTGTTTTTT.